What follows are 26 T cell receptor beta chains derived from one specimen sequenced in a study of cytomegalovirus exposure and HLA in healthy donors (TCRdb year 2017). Libraries came from the immunoSEQ multiplex PCR assay. A mixture of 60 forward primers for TCR Vbeta segments and 13 reverse primers for TCR Jbeta segments was used in the multiplex PCR. Drawn from immuneACCESS, this table holds only the in-frame rearrangements with V and J called that TCRdb kept. Clones are partly lost; checked studies trace under half to an unresolved V gene and leave the rest unexplained. Recorded for this sample are 130,000 to 150,000 clones; over 60% of them occurred a single time. The ten most abundant clones make up roughly 1.2% of the sample. The sample comprised PBMCs. These receptors came from a male donor in good health and CMV-seropositive.

The chain has TRBV18 and TRBJ1-1; D perhaps matches TRBD1 (5 bases). The CDR3 contains 14 residues. Germline values: CDR1 KGHSH, CDR2 LQKENI. V lost 6 bases and J 1 base, leaving 12 bases between the germline ends. CDR3 residues: CASSHNDRNTEAFF. The CDR3 DNA is TGTGCCAGCTCCCATAATGACAGGAACACTGAAGCTTTCTTT.

The chain is built from TRBV7-2 and TRBJ2-5; maybe TRBD1 (5 bases). Germline V gene data show CDR1 as SGHTA and CDR2 as FQGNSA. The V end was cut by 1 base, the J end by 4 bases, with 13 bases between. The CDR3 is made up of 15 amino acids. CDR3 DNA: TGTGCCAGCAGCTTAGTCGTGACAGCAGGAGAGACCCAGTACTTC. Its protein is CASSLVVTAGETQYF. The full variable domain, rest sourced from reference TRBV7-2 and TRBJ2-5, is GAGVSQSPSNKVTEKGKDVELRCDPISGHTALYWYRQSLGQGLEFLIYFQGNSAPDKSGLPSDRFSAERTGGSVSTLTIQRTQQEDSAVYLCASSLVVTAGETQYFGPGTRLLVL.

A remark on this clone: An end of the junction does not agree with germline; a read error may underlie this. The gene calls are TRBV6-5 and TRBJ1-2, with D maybe TRBD1 (6 bases). The CDR3 has 15 residues. CDR1 is MNHEY and CDR2 is SVGAGI in the germline V gene. The CDR3 region has the DNA TGTGCCAGCAGTTCGTCGGACAGCCTCGTCTATGGCTACCCCTTC. It translates to CASSSSDSLVYGYPF.

This clone was recorded once. The chain couples TRBV4-3 to TRBJ2-7, with D maybe TRBD1 (5 bases). Germline lookup yields CDR1 LGHNA and CDR2 YSLEER. The CDR3 has 15 residues. Trimming took 0 bases from V and 2 from J, leaving 11 bases between them. Here the CDR3 DNA reads TGCGCCAGCAGCCAAGATACAGGCAGGGCCTACGAGCAGTACTTC. Encoded protein: CASSQDTGRAYEQYF.

This chain links TRBV5-6 with TRBJ1-6; 10 nucleotides match TRBD1. The trim removed 0 bases at V and 11 bases at J, leaving 2 bases unmatched. The CDR3 runs to 14 residues. Per the germline V gene, CDR1 is SGHDT and CDR2 is YYEEEE. The CDR3 region is CASSLGTGGAPLHF. The CDR3 coding sequence is TGTGCCAGCAGCTTGGGGACAGGGGGTGCACCCCTCCACTTT.

The chain joins TRBV6-1 to TRBJ2-1, with a possible D match to TRBD1 (5 bases). Per germline, CDR1 MNHNS and CDR2 SASEGT. The V end lost 10 bases, the J end lost 7 bases, and 20 bases lay between the germline ends. The CDR3 covers 14 residues. CDR3 nucleotides: TGTGCCACAGCCGGCGGACAAGTGTGGAATGAGCAGTTCTTC. Translating gives CATAGGQVWNEQFF.

About this clone: Mismatch with germline at one junction end may stem from a read error. The chain carries TRBV7-7 and TRBJ2-5; 9 bases fit TRBD1. Germline assignment: CDR1 SSHAT and CDR2 FNYEAQ (reference sequence). The CDR3 is 17 amino acids. The CDR3 bases are TGTGCTAGCAGCTCCCTCCCCGGGACAGGGCTTTCAGAGACCCAGTACTTC. Its protein is CASSSLPGTGLSETQYF.

The rearrangement joins TRBV9 to TRBJ2-7, with TRBD2 matching over 9 bases. The CDR3 extends over 17 amino acids. The trim removed 0 bases at V and 7 bases at J, leaving 14 bases unmatched. The germline CDR1 and CDR2 sequences are SGDLS and YYNGEE. CDR3 sequence reads: CASSVGVAGASLGEQYF. The CDR3 region has the DNA TGTGCCAGCAGCGTAGGGGTAGCGGGAGCCTCATTGGGAGAGCAGTACTTC.

The chain recombines TRBV5-1 with TRBJ2-6, with TRBD2 matching 10 bases. CDR1 and CDR2 (germline): SGHRS, YFSETQ. V lost 0 bases and J lost 2; bases outside the gene matches: 8. This CDR3 spans 19 amino acids. The DNA of the CDR3 is TGCGCCAGCAGCTTGGCCGGGGCTAGCGGGAGTCCTGGGGCCAACGTCCTGACTTTC. Amino acids: CASSLAGASGSPGANVLTF.

The V call is TRBV9, the J call TRBJ1-2; possible D gene TRBD1, 5 bases. Per germline, CDR1 SGDLS and CDR2 YYNGEE. Trimming removed 2 bases at V and 5 bases at J, with 10 bases between. This CDR3 is 13 amino acids long. The CDR3 DNA is TGTGCCAGCAGCGTGCAGGGAACGTATGGCTACACCTTC. Translated: CASSVQGTYGYTF.

J is TRBJ1-2 and V is TRBV15; possible D gene TRBD1, 6 bases. Germline V lookup: CDR1 LNHNV, CDR2 YYDKDF (reference sequence). This CDR3 is built from 13 residues. V was shortened by 6 bases and J by 2 bases, with 10 bases between the two germline ends. The chain's CDR3 is CATSIDRNYGYTF. DNA of the CDR3: TGTGCCACCAGTATCGACAGGAACTATGGCTACACCTTC.

This chain connects TRBV15 to TRBJ2-7, with TRBD1 matching 8 bases. The CDR3 length is 14 residues. J was trimmed by 6 bases and V by 6 bases; bases with no gene match: 10. Germline CDR1 is LNHNV and CDR2 is YYDKDF (reference sequence). The DNA of the CDR3 is TGTGCCACCAGTGACGGACAGGGTTGGAGCGAGCAGTACTTC. As protein: CATSDGQGWSEQYF.

CDR3 nucleotides: TGTGCCAGCAGCTTGGCCCTTTGGCGGGGGAACCACGAGCAGTACTTC. Its translation: CASSLALWRGNHEQYF. The V gene is TRBV5-6, the J gene TRBJ2-7, with 7 nucleotides matching TRBD2. Germline values: CDR1 SGHDT, CDR2 YYEEEE. The CDR3 has 16 amino acids. V shed 0 bases and J 5 bases; nucleotides not matched to a gene: 11.

The genes are TRBV4-1 and TRBJ2-1, with D possibly being TRBD2 (5 bases). Germline loops: CDR1 MGHRA, CDR2 YSYEKL. This CDR3 spans 13 amino acids. Trimming cost V 5 bases and J 1 base, with 6 bases left between them. DNA of the CDR3: TGCGCCAGCAGCTCGGGGTCCTACAATGAGCAGTTCTTC. Translation: CASSSGSYNEQFF.

The genes are TRBV7-6 and TRBJ2-1, with 9 positions matching TRBD2. The CDR3 totals 17 residues. In germline, CDR1 is SGHVS, CDR2 FNYEAQ. Unmatched junction bases numbered 8, after V lost 2 bases and J lost 3 bases. The CDR3 nucleotides read TGTGCCAGCAGCTTACAGGAGGGTAGCGGGGGCTACAATGAGCAGTTCTTC. Residues: CASSLQEGSGGYNEQFF.

This sequence joins TRBV6-1 and TRBJ2-1; D unclear. CDR1 is MNHNS, CDR2 SASEGT, per germline. V lost 4 bases and J 7 bases, leaving 8 bases between the germline ends. The CDR3 runs to 12 residues. The CDR3 here is CASSALANEQFF. CDR3 in DNA: TGTGCCAGCAGTGCCCTGGCTAATGAGCAGTTCTTC.

This clone was counted once. The gene calls are TRBV29-1 and TRBJ2-3, with TRBD2 matching over 7 bases. Germline trimming cut 0 bases from V and 3 bases from J; bases unmatched to any gene: 3. This CDR3 is 14 amino acids long. Germline V gene sequence: CDR1 SQVTM, CDR2 ANQGSEA. CDR3 in DNA: TGCAGCGTTGAAGATTCGGGGGGTACAGATACGCAGTATTTT. Translated, it gives CSVEDSGGTDTQYF.

This clone was seen a few times. The chain combines TRBV5-1 with TRBJ2-1; 8 bases map to TRBD1. With V trimmed by 2 bases and J by 8 bases, 18 bases remained unmatched. CDR3 length equals 18 residues. CDR1 SGHRS and CDR2 YFSETQ come from the germline V gene. This CDR3 is CASSFPRAGGFQYHEQFF. In nucleotides, the CDR3 is TGCGCCAGCAGCTTTCCCCGGGCAGGGGGCTTTCAATATCATGAGCAGTTCTTC. The variable domain in full, completed from reference TRBV5-1 and TRBJ2-1, reads KAGVTQTPRYLIKTRGQQVTLSCSPISGHRSVSWYQQTPGQGLQFLFEYFSETQRNKGNFPGRFSGRQFSNSRSEMNVSTLELGDSALYLCASSFPRAGGFQYHEQFFGPGTRLTVL.

The J gene is TRBJ1-2, the V gene TRBV13, with TRBD1 as a possible D gene (5 bases). The CDR3 consists of 15 residues. Germline assignment: CDR1 PRHDT and CDR2 FYEKMQ (reference sequence). V was cut by 2 bases and J by 5 bases, with 15 bases left in between. As DNA, the CDR3 is TGTGCCAGCAGCTTATCCAGGGCAAGTGGTTATGGCTACACCTTC. Translated: CASSLSRASGYGYTF.

The chain combines TRBV29-1 with TRBJ1-5; D gene uncertain. V lost 6 bases and J lost 3, with 15 bases in between. CDR1 is SQVTM, CDR2 ANQGSEA, per germline. The CDR3 has 14 amino acids. In DNA form, the CDR3 reads TGCAGCGTCTCCCCCGGGAATGCCAATCAGCCCCAGCATTTT. This encodes CSVSPGNANQPQHF. The variable domain in full, with the rest retrieved from reference TRBV29-1 and TRBJ1-5, is SAVISQKPSRDICQRGTSLTIQCQVDSQVTMMFWYRQQPGQSLTLIATANQGSEATYESGFVIDKFPISRPNLTFSTLTVSNMSPEDSSIYLCSVSPGNANQPQHFGDGTRLSIL.

The rearrangement joins TRBV2 to TRBJ2-7; TRBD2 aligns across 14 bases. V lost 6 bases to trimming and J lost 4 bases; unmatched junction nucleotides: 5. This CDR3 is 15 amino acids long. The germline CDR1 and CDR2 sequences are SNHLY and FYNNEI. CDR3 sequence (DNA): TGTGCCAGCAGGGCCGGGACTAGCGGGGGATACGAGCAGTACTTC. Protein sequence: CASRAGTSGGYEQYF.

This clone was recorded only once. This rearrangement joins TRBV6-5 to TRBJ2-1, with TRBD2 identical over 9 bases. Germline assignment: CDR1 MNHEY and CDR2 SVGAGI. V lost 6 bases to trimming and J lost 3 bases; unmatched junction nucleotides: 6. The CDR3 has 15 amino acids. In nucleotides, the CDR3 is TGTGCCAGCAGCCCCGGGACTAGCTACTACAATGAGCAGTTCTTC. As protein: CASSPGTSYYNEQFF.

The genes are TRBV27 and TRBJ1-5, with D perhaps TRBD1 (6 bases). Trimming removed 0 bases at V and 4 bases at J, with 16 bases between. Per the germline V gene, CDR1 is MNHEY and CDR2 is SMNVEV (reference sequence). The CDR3 runs 17 residues. In DNA, the CDR3 is TGTGCCAGCAGTTTATCGGGTAGGGGGATAGGTAATCAGCCCCAGCATTTT. Its protein product is CASSLSGRGIGNQPQHF.

This chain joins TRBV5-1 and TRBJ2-2; TRBD1 matches 9 bases. The V and J ends lost 3 bases and 1 base, in that order; junction bases with no gene match: 7. This CDR3 spans 17 amino acids. The V gene's germline CDR1 is SGHRS and CDR2 YFSETQ. CDR3 bases: TGCGCCAGCAGCTCGGAACCGGGACAGGGGAACACCGGGGAGCTGTTTTTT. Amino acids: CASSSEPGQGNTGELFF. Full variable domain (missing parts from reference TRBV5-1 and TRBJ2-2): KAGVTQTPRYLIKTRGQQVTLSCSPISGHRSVSWYQQTPGQGLQFLFEYFSETQRNKGNFPGRFSGRQFSNSRSEMNVSTLELGDSALYLCASSSEPGQGNTGELFFGEGSRLTVL.

The chain carries TRBV9 and TRBJ2-7, with 9 bases aligning to TRBD1. CDR1 and CDR2 (germline): SGDLS, YYNGEE. Losses at the gene ends were 4 bases for V and 3 bases for J; bases not matched to a gene: 8. This CDR3 has 15 amino acids. This CDR3 is CASSITGGRNYEQYF. The CDR3 region has the DNA TGTGCCAGCAGCATTACAGGGGGCAGGAACTACGAGCAGTACTTC.

This chain links TRBV7-2 with TRBJ2-3; 9 nucleotides line up with TRBD1. Germline trimming cut 4 bases from V and 6 bases from J; bases unmatched to any gene: 14. There are 17 residues in the CDR3. Looked up from germline, CDR1 is SGHTA and CDR2 is FQGNSA. The CDR3 DNA reads as TGTGCCAGCAGCTCGAGACCCCGGGACAGGGAAGGGGATACGCAGTATTTT. Protein: CASSSRPRDREGDTQYF.